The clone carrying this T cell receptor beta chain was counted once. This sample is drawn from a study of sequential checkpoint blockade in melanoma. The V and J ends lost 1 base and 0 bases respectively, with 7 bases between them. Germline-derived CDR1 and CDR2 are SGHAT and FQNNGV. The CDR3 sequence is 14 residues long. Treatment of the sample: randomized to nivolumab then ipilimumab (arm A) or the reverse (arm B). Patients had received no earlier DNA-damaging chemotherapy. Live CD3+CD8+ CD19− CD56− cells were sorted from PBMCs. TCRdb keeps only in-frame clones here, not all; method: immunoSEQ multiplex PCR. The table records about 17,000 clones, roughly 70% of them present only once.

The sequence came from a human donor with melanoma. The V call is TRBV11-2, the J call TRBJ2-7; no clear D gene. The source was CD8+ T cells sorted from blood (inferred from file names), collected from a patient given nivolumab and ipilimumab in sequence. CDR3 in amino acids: CASSLAYTSYEQYF. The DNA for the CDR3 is TGTGCCAGCAGCTTAGCTTACACCTCCTACGAGCAGTACTTC.